Reported below is one T cell receptor beta chain. This sample also contains other DNA sequences that code for the same CDR3. Method: immunoSEQ multiplex PCR; TCRdb's copy keeps in-frame clones and lacks some. The profile shows more than 30,000 clones, roughly 89% of them singletons. Noted time point: time of PML onset. T3 refers to blood collected at the onset of PML. V was trimmed by 2 bases and J by 4 bases, leaving 15 bases between them. Germline V gene sequence: CDR1 GTSNPN, CDR2 SVGIG (reference sequence). The CDR3 is 16 amino acids. The data derive from a study of multiple sclerosis patients with progressive multifocal leukoencephalopathy.

The chain couples TRBV30 to TRBJ2-6; perhaps D is TRBD1 or TRBD2 (5 bases each). The specimen was PBMCs, collected from a patient treated with natalizumab. This TCR was sampled from a woman aged 40-49 years with progressive multifocal leukoencephalopathy. This CDR3 reads CAWSRPRAGGANVLTF. The CDR3 nucleotides read TGTGCCTGGAGTCGTCCCAGGGCGGGCGGGGCCAACGTCCTGACTTTC.